The 3 T cell receptor beta chains reported below all come from one sample, sequenced in a study of shared T cell receptors in the human thymus. Repertoires were generated with immunoSEQ multiplex PCR, while TCRdb's copy carries only in-frame clones and drops some. The table lists almost 550,000 clones, roughly 74% of them singletons, with more than 0.01% in the top ten. The data also belong to a second study, concerning human thymus T cells.

Material: thymocytes. These receptor sequences come from a boy younger than two with a congenital heart defect.

CDR3 amino acids: CAISEGAYTGELFF. The CDR3 DNA follows: TGTGCCATCAGTGAGGGGGCCTACACCGGGGAGCTGTTTTTT. The chain uses TRBV10-3 and TRBJ2-2; D possibly corresponds to TRBD1 (5 bases). Germline CDR1 is ENHRY and CDR2 is SYGVKD. This CDR3 has 14 residues. V shed 2 bases and J shed 3 bases, with 7 bases lying between them.

V gene TRBV10-3 combines with J gene TRBJ1-5, with D perhaps TRBD1 (5 bases). Germline V gene sequence: CDR1 ENHRY, CDR2 SYGVKD. The CDR3 length is 12 residues. Deletions cut 10 bases from V and 1 base from J, with 8 bases between. DNA for the CDR3: TGTGCCACGGGGGAAAGCAATCAGCCCCAGCATTTT. Residues: CATGESNQPQHF.

The rearrangement joins TRBV4-3 to TRBJ2-1; TRBD2 might be the D (5 bases). The CDR3 has 17 residues. CDR1 is LGHNA, CDR2 YSLEER, per germline. V was clipped by 0 bases and J by 0 bases, with 12 bases between them. This CDR3 is CASSQDQAGSSYNEQFF. DNA for the CDR3: TGCGCCAGCAGCCAAGATCAGGCGGGTAGCTCCTACAATGAGCAGTTCTTC.